This T cell receptor (beta chain) appears in the sequencing data of a study of cytomegalovirus exposure and HLA in healthy donors (dated by TCRdb to 2016 to 2017). In terms of the full investigation: A later analysis indicated that the roughly 120 validation repertoires were generated on the platform also employed for the 700 or so repertoires of the first cohort. The aim of the study was to test whether cataloging public T cell receptors could identify signatures of past pathogen exposure. In addition to the first cohort of 666 subjects, a separate validation cohort of 130 or so different subjects was used. The study combined high-throughput TCR immunosequencing, statistical association of individual TCRs with disease status, and machine learning to predict cytomegalovirus infection status.

Paper-wide results and their limitations: The authors suggested that the approach could potentially be generalized to other disease states and immunological phenotypes. In a later analysis, TCRs clustered in the first cohort were found to also tend to co-occur in the roughly 120 validation repertoires, with approximately 94% of cluster scores above 0. Cytomegalovirus status was reported to be diagnosed by the classifier with high specificity and sensitivity in both the original and validation cohorts. A later analysis had no HLA typing for the validation cohort, so co-occurrence there was scored across all 130 or so repertoires. A total of roughly 160 TCR beta chains were listed by the study as associated with cytomegalovirus. Across donors, most TCR sequences were observed very rarely, whereas some public TCRs were present in many individuals. Three of the identified cytomegalovirus-associated TCR beta chains were confirmed in vitro to be specific for cytomegalovirus antigens.

Trimmed from V: 0 bases; trimmed from J: 1 base; junction bases lacking a gene match: 1. Counted from cysteine to phenylalanine, this CDR3 has 16 amino acids. Only the CDR3 portion is preserved as DNA: 48 bases, with reading frame beginning at the first base. The germline V gene specifies MNHNS as CDR1 and SASEGT as CDR2. The library was generated by the immunoSEQ multiplex PCR assay. For the original study's pipeline: A statistical classification framework was built to diagnose cytomegalovirus status from the catalog of TCR beta chain sequences. This immuneACCESS table, as held by TCRdb, lists in-frame sequences with V and J called but not all clones. Of the missing ones, under half trace to an unresolved V gene in checked studies; the others have no known cause. The V and J calls and clone size come from that table; D and trimming were worked out from the DNA. The sample table records some 150,000 clones; 88% of these occur just once. About 2.7% of the sample is taken by the ten largest.

Regarding this clone: The antigen it recognizes is unknown. It has no much larger one-base neighbor in the sample; base qualities were not kept.

The donors belonged to the validation cohort of about 120 subjects, which was separate from the roughly 670-subject first cohort. The sequence was collected from a man younger than 30 in good health and CMV-seronegative. This chain joins TRBV6-1 to TRBJ2-3; the junction holds 10 bases that match TRBD2. The sample was PBMCs. In nucleotide form, the sequence is TGTGCCAGCAGTGAAGCGCTAGCGGGGGGCACAGATACGCAGTATTTT. Its protein reads: CASSEALAGGTDTQYF.